These 5 T cell receptor beta chains originate from one sample sequenced in a study of CD8 T cells in ankylosing spondylitis. TCRdb reprocessed the 5' RACE reads with MiXCR, giving one entry per CDR3 protein. The sample holds around 330,000 distinct CDR3 sequences, around a tenth seen once. The sequenced sample consisted of blood, either unsorted or a sorted T cell fraction (not recorded which). The receptor set was obtained from a female donor with ankylosing spondylitis or in good health (not recorded which).

This clonotype was seen many times. V usage is TRBV20-1 and J usage is TRBJ2-1; 9 bases are shared with TRBD1. Germline V CDR1 and CDR2: DFQATT, SNEGSKA (reference sequence). The CDR3 consists of 12 residues. V shed 6 bases and J 9 bases; nucleotides not matched to a gene: 6. The CDR3 loop reads CSASGQGSEQFF. The CDR3, as DNA: TGCAGTGCCTCGGGACAGGGCAGTGAGCAGTTCTTC.

This clonotype appeared a few times. The chain joins TRBV11-2 to TRBJ1-2; D call uncertain. The CDR3 length is 15 residues. CDR1 is SGHAT, CDR2 FQNNGV, per germline. V lost 0 bases to trimming and J lost 8 bases, with 16 bases between them. The CDR3 bases are TGTGCCAGCAGCTTAGACCCCGGTAGGGCACGGGGCTACACCTTC. Translating it yields CASSLDPGRARGYTF.

This clonotype was seen at least ten times. This sequence joins TRBV5-1 and TRBJ2-7; 7 nucleotides match TRBD1. With V trimmed by 4 bases and J by 6 bases, 7 bases remained unmatched. The germline CDR1 and CDR2 sequences are SGHRS and YFSETQ. The CDR3 has 13 amino acids. CDR3 in amino acids: CASSPNTGAEQYF. The CDR3 DNA is TGCGCCAGCAGCCCCAATACAGGGGCCGAGCAGTACTTC.

This clonotype was seen at least ten times. The chain links TRBV6-6 to TRBJ2-3; 7 bases are shared with TRBD1. V shed 10 bases and J 3 bases; nucleotides not matched to a gene: 7. The CDR3 is made up of 13 amino acids. Per germline, CDR1 MNHNY and CDR2 SVGAGI (reference sequence). In nucleotides, the CDR3 is TGTGCCACTCGACAGGGTTTGACAGATACGCAGTATTTT. Residues: CATRQGLTDTQYF.

This clonotype was seen ten or more times. The CDR3 DNA sequence: TGCAGTGCCCCCCTGGGAGCGGGAGATCCCGATACGCAGTATTTT. Amino acid sequence: CSAPLGAGDPDTQYF. The J gene is TRBJ2-3, the V gene TRBV20-1, with 8 positions matching TRBD2. CDR1 DFQATT and CDR2 SNEGSKA come from the germline V gene (reference sequence). V lost 6 bases and J lost 6; bases outside the gene matches: 14. The CDR3 runs to 15 residues.